The 13 T cell receptor beta chains below all came from one sample that was sequenced in a study of cytomegalovirus exposure and HLA in healthy donors. The PCR employed 60 Vbeta primers together with 13 Jbeta primers. Only in-frame clones appear in the TCRdb table, and some are missing; sequencing was by immunoSEQ multiplex PCR. The sample has more than 110,000 clones; roughly 80% are singletons. The sequenced sample was PBMCs. The receptors here all came from a female donor in good health and CMV-seronegative.

This clone was recorded once. The rearrangement links TRBV30 to TRBJ1-1, with D hard to call. Germline CDR1 reads GTSNPN; CDR2 reads SVGIG (reference sequence). The CDR3 is made up of 13 amino acids. Trimming stripped 8 bases from V and 5 bases from J, with 18 bases between. CDR3 DNA sequence: TGTGCCCAAACCCCCCCCCGGCGGACTGAAGCTTTCTTT. Protein: CAQTPPRRTEAFF.

This clone showed up just a few times. This chain connects TRBV2 to TRBJ1-5; D is possibly TRBD1 (5 bases). From germline, CDR1 is SNHLY and CDR2 FYNNEI. The CDR3 has 13 amino acids. Written as DNA, the CDR3 is TGTGGGAGACAGCCCCATAGCAATCAGCCCCAGCATTTT. The encoded protein is CGRQPHSNQPQHF. Complete variable domain (other parts from reference TRBV2 and TRBJ1-5): EPEVTQTPSHQVTQMGQEVILRCVPISNHLYFYWYRQILGQKVEFLVSFYNNEISEKSEIFDDQFSVERPDGSNFTLKIRSTKLEDSAMYFCGRQPHSNQPQHFGDGTRLSIL.

The V gene is TRBV5-1, the J gene TRBJ2-2; D remains unclear. The CDR3 covers 13 residues. V shed 4 bases and J shed 6 bases, with 10 bases lying between them. CDR1 and CDR2 from the germline V gene are SGHRS and YFSETQ. Here the CDR3 reads CASSPGIAGELFF. CDR3 nucleotides: TGCGCCAGCAGCCCCGGTATAGCCGGGGAGCTGTTTTTT.

To note about this clone: The junction differs from germline at one of its ends, possibly a read error. The chain is built from TRBV30 and TRBJ1-1, with TRBD1 as a possible D gene (5 bases). In germline, CDR1 is GTSNPN, CDR2 SVGIG (reference sequence). The length of the CDR3 is 10 residues. For the CDR3, the DNA is TGTGCCGGGAGTGAACCAGGGGCTTTCTTT. Translation gives CAGSEPGAFF.

This sequence joins TRBV6-5 and TRBJ2-4; D is undetermined. Germline CDR1 and CDR2: MNHEY and SVGAGI. The CDR3 length is 14 residues. V was clipped by 6 bases and J by 7 bases, with 16 bases between them. CDR3 nucleotide sequence: TGTGCCAGCAGACCCGGAGTAGCAATGAACATTCAGTACTTC. Amino acids: CASRPGVAMNIQYF.

This sequence joins TRBV28 and TRBJ2-7; weak D call: TRBD2 (5 bases). CDR1 and CDR2 (germline): MDHEN, SYDVKM. This CDR3 has 15 amino acids. With 8 bases removed from V and 3 bases from J, the gap between germline ends came to 20 bases. The CDR3 DNA is TGTGCCAGCCGCCCCCCGAGCGGTCCCTACTACGAGCAGTACTTC. Amino acids: CASRPPSGPYYEQYF.

V gene TRBV2 combines with J gene TRBJ2-1, with 8 bases fitting TRBD1. The J segment lost 9 bases and the V segment lost 2 bases, leaving 12 bases of the junction unmatched. CDR3 length: 16 residues. Germline V gives CDR1 SNHLY, CDR2 FYNNEI. CDR3 sequence reads: CASSETLDRVGSEQFF. CDR3 bases: TGTGCCAGCAGTGAAACTCTGGACAGGGTGGGGAGTGAGCAGTTCTTC. The full variable domain, its missing parts supplied by reference TRBV2 and TRBJ2-1, is EPEVTQTPSHQVTQMGQEVILRCVPISNHLYFYWYRQILGQKVEFLVSFYNNEISEKSEIFDDQFSVERPDGSNFTLKIRSTKLEDSAMYFCASSETLDRVGSEQFFGPGTRLTVL.

The chain uses TRBV15 and TRBJ2-7; 9 bases fit TRBD2. V lost 1 base, J lost 2 bases, and 3 bases stayed unmatched. Germline V CDR1 and CDR2: LNHNV, YYDKDF (reference sequence). The length of the CDR3 is 15 residues. CDR3 in DNA: TGTGCCACCAGCAGAGGCCTAGCGGGAACCTACGAGCAGTACTTC. Protein product: CATSRGLAGTYEQYF. Full variable domain (missing parts from reference TRBV15 and TRBJ2-7): DAMVIQNPRYQVTQFGKPVTLSCSQTLNHNVMYWYQQKSSQAPKLLFHYYDKDFNNEADTPDNFQSRRPNTSFCFLDIRSPGLGDTAMYLCATSRGLAGTYEQYFGPGTRLTVT.

This clone was counted between two and nine times. This sequence joins TRBV11-2 and TRBJ2-3; TRBD2 might be the D (6 bases). V was shortened by 7 bases and J by 4 bases, with 9 bases between the two germline ends. The CDR3 loop spans 12 amino acids. Germline V lookup: CDR1 SGHAT, CDR2 FQNNGV. This CDR3 reads CASNRLADTQYF. The CDR3 nucleotides are TGTGCCAGCAACCGACTAGCAGATACGCAGTATTTT. The full variable domain, completed using reference TRBV11-2 and TRBJ2-3, is EAGVAQSPRYKIIEKRQSVAFWCNPISGHATLYWYQQILGQGPKLLIQFQNNGVVDDSQLPKDRFSAERLKGVDSTLKIQPAKLEDSAVYLCASNRLADTQYFGPGTRLTVL.

The rearrangement links TRBV7-7 to TRBJ2-2, with 9 bases aligning to TRBD1. The CDR3 runs 16 residues. The trim removed 1 base at V and 7 bases at J, leaving 7 bases unmatched. Germline CDR1 SSHAT, CDR2 FNYEAQ (reference sequence). The CDR3 nucleotides read TGTGCCAGCAGCTTAGAGGGGACAGGGTTAAGCGGGGAGCTGTTTTTT. The encoded protein is CASSLEGTGLSGELFF.

A single count supports this clone. This sequence joins TRBV18 and TRBJ2-3; maybe TRBD2 (5 bases). This CDR3 region has 16 residues. The V and J ends lost 0 bases and 2 bases respectively, with 12 bases between them. Germline loops: CDR1 KGHSH, CDR2 LQKENI. CDR3 nucleotide sequence: TGTGCCAGCTCACCACCCGGACTTGCCTTCACAGATACGCAGTATTTT. This sequence encodes CASSPPGLAFTDTQYF. Together with reference TRBV18 and TRBJ2-3, the CDR3 gives the full variable domain: NAGVMQNPRHLVRRRGQEARLRCSPMKGHSHVYWYRQLPEEGLKFMVYLQKENIIDESGMPKERFSAEFPKEGPSILRIQQVVRGDSAAYFCASSPPGLAFTDTQYFGPGTRLTVL.

The V gene is TRBV27, the J gene TRBJ2-5; 9 bases align to TRBD1. Germline CDR1 and CDR2: MNHEY and SMNVEV (reference sequence). With V trimmed by 8 bases and J by 3 bases, 10 bases remained unmatched. The CDR3 covers 15 residues. The CDR3 DNA follows: TGTGCCAGCGGGGTTTTAGGGACAGGGAAAGAGACCCAGTACTTC. This codes for CASGVLGTGKETQYF.

As DNA, the CDR3 is TGTGCCAGCAGCTGGAGGGTTTCCTACGAGCAGTACTTC. It codes for CASSWRVSYEQYF. The chain couples TRBV5-6 to TRBJ2-7, with a weak D call TRBD2 (6 bases). Germline V gives CDR1 SGHDT, CDR2 YYEEEE. This CDR3 has 13 residues. Deletions cut 3 bases from V and 1 base from J, with 8 bases between. The whole variable domain, remainder taken from reference TRBV5-6 and TRBJ2-7, is DAGVTQSPTHLIKTRGQQVTLRCSPKSGHDTVSWYQQALGQGPQFIFQYYEEEERQRGNFPDRFSGHQFPNYSSELNVNALLLGDSALYLCASSWRVSYEQYFGPGTRLTVT.